The following is a T cell receptor (beta chain) sequence with its context. What it binds is not known. TCR sequencing used cDNA made by reverse transcription of extracted RNA. TCRdb keeps only in-frame clones here, not all; method: immunoSEQ multiplex PCR. The sample records under 200,000 clones, around 60% being singletons. These data originate in a study of CD8+ T cells in alopecia areata. Looking at the study overall: The duration of tofacitinib was 6 to 18 months, with 6 months off drug afterward. Study-wide points: On tofacitinib, scalp and blood still held many of the expanded lesional clones. More clonal than normal scalp was lesional scalp, particularly alopecia totalis/universalis. Tofacitinib significantly reduced both scalp clonality and expanded CD8+ clones among the top 100.

V lost 6 bases to trimming and J lost 0 bases; unmatched junction nucleotides: 5. Per the germline V gene, CDR1 is SQVTM and CDR2 is ANQGSEA. The CDR3 has 15 residues. Sample treatment: oral pan-JAK inhibitor, 5-10 mg twice daily. This receptor was identified in a human donor with alopecia areata. The input for sequencing was CD4+ T cells sorted from blood, taken at week 24, from a patient treated with tofacitinib. The J gene is TRBJ1-1, the V gene TRBV29-1, with 12 bases fitting TRBD1. DNA for the CDR3: TGCAGCGTGGGACAGGGGGCAATGATGAACACTGAAGCTTTCTTT. Translation: CSVGQGAMMNTEAFF.